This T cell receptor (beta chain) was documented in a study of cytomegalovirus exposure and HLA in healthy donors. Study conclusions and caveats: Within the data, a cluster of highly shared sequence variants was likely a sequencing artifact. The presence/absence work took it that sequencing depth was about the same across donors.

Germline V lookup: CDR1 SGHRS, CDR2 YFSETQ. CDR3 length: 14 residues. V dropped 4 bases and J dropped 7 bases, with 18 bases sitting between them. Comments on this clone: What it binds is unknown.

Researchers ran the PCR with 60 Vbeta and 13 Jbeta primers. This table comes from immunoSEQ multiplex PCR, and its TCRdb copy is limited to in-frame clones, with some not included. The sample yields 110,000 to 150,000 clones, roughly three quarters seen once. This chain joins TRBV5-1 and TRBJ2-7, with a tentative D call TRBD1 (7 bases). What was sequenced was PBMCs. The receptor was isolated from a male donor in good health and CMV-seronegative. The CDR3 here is CASSLLEGAGEQYF. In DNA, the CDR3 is TGCGCCAGCAGCCTCCTGGAGGGGGCGGGGGAGCAGTACTTC.